Listed below are T cell receptor beta chains from one sample, sequenced in a study of T cell responses to AZD1222 COVID-19 vaccine. Assay: immunoSEQ multiplex PCR; the TCRdb copy retains only in-frame clones and omits some. The sample lists some 180,000 clones; 90% to 95% were seen once. Material: peripheral blood, obtained 28 days after the second dose of the MenACWY control vaccine. These receptors were obtained from an adult who received the MenACWY meningococcal vaccine as a control. CDR3s include the opening cysteine and the closing phenylalanine or tryptophan. The D gene is left open where the match is weak. Only part of the rows carry a size: once, few, many, or a class if the clone is expanded.

d_call	v_call	j_call	clone_size	cdr3_nt	cdr3_aa
.	TRBV7-2	TRBJ1-1	.	TGTGCCAGCAAGGCCCCCGGGGTGAACACTGAAGCTTTCTTT	CASKAPGVNTEAFF
.	TRBV4-1	TRBJ1-4	.	TGCGCCAGCAGCTGGGACACGGCGAATGAAAAACTGTTTTTT	CASSWDTANEKLFF
.	TRBV12-3/TRBV12-4	TRBJ1-1	.	TGTGCCAGCAGTTTTTCCCAGAACACTGAAGCTTTCTTT	CASSFSQNTEAFF
TRBD1	TRBV19	TRBJ1-4	.	TGTGCCAGCCCCGGGACAGCAGGTCCCGCTAATGAAAAACTGTTTTTT	CASPGTAGPANEKLFF
.	TRBV5-6	TRBJ2-5	.	TGTGCCAGCAGCTTGGGGACAGTGTTGGTCCAAGAGACCCAGTACTTC	CASSLGTVLVQETQYF
.	TRBV4-1	TRBJ1-3	.	TGCGCCAGCAGCCAAGATCATGGAGGACACTCTGGAAACACCATATATTTT	CASSQDHGGHSGNTIYF
.	TRBV9	TRBJ1-1	.	TGTGCCAGCAGCGCGGCGGGAAACACTGAAGCTTTCTTT	CASSAAGNTEAFF
.	TRBV3-1/TRBV3-2	TRBJ2-3	.	TGTGCCAGCAGCCAAAGGAGTGGCACAGATACGCAGTATTTT	CASSQRSGTDTQYF
.	TRBV5-1	TRBJ1-2	.	TGCGCCAGCAGCTTTAACAGCCGCTATGGCTACACCTTC	CASSFNSRYGYTF
.	TRBV11-2	TRBJ1-4	once	TGTGCCAGCAGCCAGAATCAGGGGAGAAATGAAAAACTGTTTTTT	CASSQNQGRNEKLFF
TRBD1	TRBV4-3	TRBJ1-2	.	TGCGCCAGCAGCAAAGGCGCGACAGGGTATGGCTACACCTTC	CASSKGATGYGYTF
.	TRBV30	TRBJ1-1	.	TGTGCCTGGAGTGTACGGGGGGTACGCTCGGAAGCTTTCTTT	CAWSVRGVRSEAFF
.	TRBV5-6	TRBJ1-1	.	TGTGCCAGCAGCGCGACAGATGAAGCTTTCTTT	CASSATDEAFF
TRBD2	TRBV6-6	TRBJ2-1	.	TGTGCCAGCAGCGATAGACTAGCGGGGTTCTACAATGAGCAGTTCTTC	CASSDRLAGFYNEQFF
TRBD1	TRBV7-2	TRBJ2-1	.	TGTGCCAGCAGCCGTTCGACAGGGGGCGAAAATGAGCAGTTCTTC	CASSRSTGGENEQFF
.	TRBV18	TRBJ1-1	.	TGTGCCAGCTCACCCCGAACGGAGGGGGAAGCTTTCTTT	CASSPRTEGEAFF
.	TRBV15	TRBJ1-4	.	TGTGCCACCAGCAGTGTACGTCAGGGTTTCGGGAATGAAAAACTGTTTTTT	CATSSVRQGFGNEKLFF
.	TRBV5-1	TRBJ1-5	.	TGCGCCAGCAGCCCCCGAGGGGGGTTGCAGCCCCAGCATTTT	CASSPRGGLQPQHF
.	TRBV12-3/TRBV12-4	TRBJ2-1	.	TGTGCCAGCAGTTCGCAGAACAATGAGCAGTTCTTC	CASSSQNNEQFF
TRBD1	TRBV5-1	TRBJ2-5	.	TGCGCCAGCAGCCGTGGGACAGTCGAAGAGACCCAGTACTTC	CASSRGTVEETQYF
.	TRBV28	TRBJ2-1	.	TGTGCCAGCGTCTCCAACAATGAGCAGTTCTTC	CASVSNNEQFF
.	TRBV10-1	TRBJ2-7	.	TGCGCCAGCTACGGGGGATTGAAACCGTACTACGAGCAGTACTTC	CASYGGLKPYYEQYF
.	TRBV2	TRBJ1-6	.	TGTGCCAGTACGGGTCTCGGGGGCCCCCTCCACTTT	CASTGLGGPLHF
.	TRBV5-4	TRBJ1-2	.	TGTGCCAGCAGCTCGGTTGTCGGACTCTATGGCTACACCTTC	CASSSVVGLYGYTF
.	TRBV3-1/TRBV3-2	TRBJ2-1	.	TGTGCCAGCAGCCAAGAAAGCAGGTACAATGAGCAGTTCTTC	CASSQESRYNEQFF
TRBD1	TRBV11-2	TRBJ1-2	.	TGTGCCAGCAGCGCTCGACAGGGTGCTAACTATGGCTACACCTTC	CASSARQGANYGYTF
.	TRBV23-1	TRBJ1-4	.	TGCGCCAGCAGTCAACCAGGGTTTATTGATGAAAAACTGTTTTTT	CASSQPGFIDEKLFF
.	TRBV5-6	TRBJ1-1	once	TGTGCCAGCAGCAGGGGGACGGCGAACACTGAAGCTTTCTTT	CASSRGTANTEAFF
TRBD2	TRBV30	TRBJ2-1	.	TGTGCCTCTCACCCCCTAGCGGGGGGGAATTACAATGAGCAGTTCTTC	CASHPLAGGNYNEQFF
TRBD1	TRBV19	TRBJ2-7	.	TGTGCCAGTAGTATAGGACAGGGCCGGCAGTACTTC	CASSIGQGRQYF
.	TRBV19	TRBJ1-3	.	TGTGCCAGTACGGGGCTAAGCTCTGGAAACACCATATATTTT	CASTGLSSGNTIYF
.	TRBV5-1	TRBJ2-5	.	TGCGCCAGCAGCTTTAGAGGTGACGAAGAGACCCAGTACTTC	CASSFRGDEETQYF
TRBD1	TRBV7-9	TRBJ1-6	.	TGTGCCAGCAGCTTAGGAACAGGGGGTTCCTATAATTCACCCCTCCACTTT	CASSLGTGGSYNSPLHF
.	TRBV9	TRBJ2-3	.	TGTGCCAGCAGCGTAGAGGGGCTGAATACGCAGTATTTT	CASSVEGLNTQYF
.	TRBV2	TRBJ2-2	once	TGTGCCAGCCGACAGGATAACACCGGGGAGCTGTTTTTT	CASRQDNTGELFF
TRBD1	TRBV24-1	TRBJ2-2	.	TGTGCCACCAGTCGACAGGGGGAGTTCGGGGAGCTGTTTTTT	CATSRQGEFGELFF
.	TRBV7-9	TRBJ1-3	.	TGTGCCAGCAGCCAGGCGGGAGGAAACACCATATATTTT	CASSQAGGNTIYF
.	TRBV19	TRBJ1-1	few	TGTGCCAGTAGTATATTCCGTGAAGCTTTCTTT	CASSIFREAFF
TRBD1	TRBV30	TRBJ1-5	.	TGTGCCTGGAGTACAGGGGTAGGGAATCCGCCCCAGCATTTT	CAWSTGVGNPPQHF
.	TRBV18	TRBJ1-2	.	TGTGCCAGCTCACCACTGGCGGAAAACTATGGCTACACCTTC	CASSPLAENYGYTF
TRBD2	TRBV3-1/TRBV3-2	TRBJ2-3	.	TGTGCCAGCAGCCAAGATCCCAGCGGGGCCACAGATACGCAGTATTTT	CASSQDPSGATDTQYF
.	TRBV20-1	TRBJ1-1	.	TGCAGTGCTTCCAACACTGAAGCTTTCTTT	CSASNTEAFF